This T cell receptor (beta chain) was observed in a study of T cells in Graves' hyperthyroidism and ophthalmopathy. The overall study: Prior to any treatment, at the point of initial diagnosis, peripheral blood was collected. Notes on the study in general: Appearing also in blood were most of the thyroid clonotypes expanded above 0.001.

Together with thyroid ultrasound, orbital computed tomography, serum thyroxine and TRAb, clinical symptoms were used for diagnoses. To note about this clonotype: Its target is unknown.

The investigators amplified TCR beta CDR3 regions from RNA transcripts. The TCR CDR3 first-round RT-PCR relied on the HTBI primer set. TCRdb analysed the multiplex PCR reads with MiXCR anew, one entry per CDR3 protein. The data show 450,000 to 550,000 distinct CDR3 sequences, approximately 25% seen once. Germline-derived CDR1 and CDR2 are SGHVS and FQNEAQ. The CDR3 consists of 13 residues. V shed 4 bases and J 7 bases; nucleotides not matched to a gene: 6. The receptor was derived from a woman aged 25-40 years with Graves' ophthalmopathy. Specimen: blood. This chain uses TRBV7-8 with TRBJ2-5; 7 bases map to TRBD2. CDR3 bases: TGTGCCAGCAGCTGGACACGGGAGGTGACCCAGTACTTC. Translating it yields CASSWTREVTQYF.